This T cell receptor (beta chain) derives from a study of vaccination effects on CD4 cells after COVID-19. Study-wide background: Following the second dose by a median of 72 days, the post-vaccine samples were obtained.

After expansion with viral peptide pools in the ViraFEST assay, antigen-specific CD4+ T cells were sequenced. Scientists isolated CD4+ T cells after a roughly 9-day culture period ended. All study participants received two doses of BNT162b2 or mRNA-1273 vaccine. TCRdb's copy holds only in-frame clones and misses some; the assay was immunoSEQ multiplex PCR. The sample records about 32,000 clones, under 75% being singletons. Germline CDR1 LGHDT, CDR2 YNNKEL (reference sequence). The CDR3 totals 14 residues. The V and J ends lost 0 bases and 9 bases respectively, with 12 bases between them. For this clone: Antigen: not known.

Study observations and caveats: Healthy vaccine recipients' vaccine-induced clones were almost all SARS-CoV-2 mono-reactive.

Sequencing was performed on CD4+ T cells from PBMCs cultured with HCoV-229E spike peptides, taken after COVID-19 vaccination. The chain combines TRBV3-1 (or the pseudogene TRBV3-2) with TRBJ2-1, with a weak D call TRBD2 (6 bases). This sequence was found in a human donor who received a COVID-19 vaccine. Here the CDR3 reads CASSQDPRRGEQFF. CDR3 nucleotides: TGTGCCAGCAGCCAAGACCCTAGGAGGGGTGAGCAGTTCTTC.